This T cell receptor beta chain came from a study of cytomegalovirus exposure and HLA in healthy donors. Study-wide findings and caveats: Later work showed greater clonal expansion in HLA-associated TCR beta chains than in equally common others. Researchers reported from a later analysis that most CMV-associated TCR beta chains appeared HLA-restricted. Around 160 TCR beta chains were listed as cytomegalovirus-associated.

In the case of this clone: The antigen is unknown.

Germline-derived CDR1 and CDR2 are MNHEY and SVGAGI. This CDR3 has 14 amino acids. Trimming shortened V by 6 bases and J by 2 bases, and 13 bases separated the two germline ends. The PCR ran on 60 Vbeta and 13 Jbeta primers. TCRdb's table, derived via immunoSEQ multiplex PCR, lists solely in-frame clones and lacks some. The table has some 130,000 clones, roughly three quarters seen once. The sequenced sample was PBMCs. This clonotype was sampled from a man aged 25-45 years in good health and CMV-seronegative. The J gene is TRBJ1-2, the V gene TRBV6-5; tentative D call: TRBD1 (5 bases). The CDR3 region has the DNA TGTGCCAGCAGCCGCACGACAGCCAACTATGGCTACACCTTC. Encoded protein: CASSRTTANYGYTF.